This T cell receptor beta chain was sequenced for a study of blood T cell repertoires in COVID-19. Study summary: COVID-19 samples, acute and convalescent, were from the United States, Italy and Spain. Sources were T cells, B-cell-depleted T cells, or PBMCs; the material itself was cDNA or gDNA.

Original methodology: Estimates of nucleated cell counts were drawn from the amplification of reference gene primers. Sequenced by immunoSEQ multiplex PCR; TCRdb stores in-frame clones only, minus some. V, J and clone size reflect that table, while D and trimming were determined from the DNA. Here the sample spans 96,000 or so clones, around 90% being singletons. Trimming removed 3 bases from V and 3 bases from J, with 5 bases in between. The V gene's germline CDR1 is GTSNPN and CDR2 SVGIG (reference sequence). The CDR3 spans 12 residues. The V and J genes are TRBV30 and TRBJ2-2; TRBD1 is a possible D gene (5 bases). This sequence was found in a human donor with COVID-19, enrolled during active disease. The donor label of this sample is uncertain. The sample was peripheral blood. The CDR3 bases are TGTGCCTGGAGGACAGACACCGGGGAGCTGTTTTTT. Its translation: CAWRTDTGELFF.